Here is one TCR beta chain with its context. Antigen specificity is unknown. The record originates from a study of graft-versus-host responses after intestinal transplantation. Study overall: Following induction with anti-thymocyte globulin, all recipients were given tacrolimus and steroids for approximately 3 years. Whole-study findings and limits: GvH clones were found in recipient marrow; some appeared first in ileum or blood.

Measured with immunoSEQ multiplex PCR; TCRdb has only the in-frame clones, and not every one. The data show approximately 80,000 clones, around nine tenths seen once. Per the germline V gene, CDR1 is SGHDT and CDR2 is YYEEEE. The length of the CDR3 is 14 residues. The ends lost 3 bases at V and 1 base at J; junction bases unmatched: 0. The sequence derives from a human donor who received an intestinal transplant. The specimen comprised unstimulated CD4+ T cells sorted from spleen or lymph node cells, sampled before intestinal transplant. The rearrangement uses TRBV5-6 and TRBJ2-2; 7 bases agree with TRBD1. CDR3 protein: CASSWTGNTGELFF. CDR3 in DNA: TGTGCCAGCAGCTGGACAGGGAACACCGGGGAGCTGTTTTTT.